Following are 14 T cell receptor beta chains from one sample sequenced in a study of blood T cells in healthy people across ages. Primed by a sample-barcoded 5' primer and a J-beta primer mix, a second PCR proceeded for about 7 to 11 cycles. TCRdb independently ran MiXCR on the 5' RACE reads; one entry per CDR3 protein. The sample lists fewer than 900,000 distinct CDR3 sequences; around 46% were seen once. Sequences were obtained from blood. Receptor source: a woman in her sixties or seventies in good health.

V and J are TRBV28 and TRBJ2-7, with 8 positions matching TRBD2. The V gene end was trimmed by 4 bases and the J gene end by 6 bases; junction bases not matched to a gene: 11. CDR3 size: 15 residues. Germline CDR1 is MDHEN and CDR2 is SYDVKM. In DNA, the CDR3 is TGTGCCAGCAGTTCCCCGGCGGGGGGTGGTGGCGAGCAGTACTTC. Its translation is CASSSPAGGGGEQYF.

To note about this clonotype: A read error may account for a junction end that differs from germline. The chain employs TRBV28 and TRBJ2-5; D is ambiguous. The CDR3 contains 14 residues. Per germline, CDR1 MDHEN and CDR2 SYDVKM. The CDR3 DNA reads as TGTGCCAGCACCATTTCGAGTTTCCAAGAGACCCAATACTTC. This codes for CASTISSFQETQYF.

V gene TRBV10-3 combines with J gene TRBJ2-1; TRBD1 matches 7 bases. The CDR3 runs to 13 residues. The germline V gene encodes CDR1 ENHRY and CDR2 SYGVKD. V lost 4 bases to trimming and J lost 10 bases; unmatched junction nucleotides: 7. This CDR3 reads CAISGQGTYEQFF. The CDR3 DNA sequence: TGTGCCATCAGTGGACAGGGAACCTACGAGCAGTTCTTC.

CDR3 DNA sequence: TGTGCCAGCTCACCACGAAACGGCGGGGCCCGCAAGGATGAGCAGTACTTC. The encoded protein is CASSPRNGGARKDEQYF. V and J are TRBV18 and TRBJ2-7; D may be TRBD2 (6 bases). Germline lookup yields CDR1 KGHSH and CDR2 LQKENI. V dropped 1 base and J dropped 7 bases, with 23 bases sitting between them. The CDR3 runs 17 residues.

The rearrangement links TRBV29-1 to TRBJ1-2, with a possible D match to TRBD1 (6 bases). Germline-derived CDR1 and CDR2 are SQVTM and ANQGSEA. V gave up 4 bases and J gave up 3 bases, with 12 bases separating them. This CDR3 comprises 13 residues. In DNA, the CDR3 is TGCAGCGTTGGGGACACCGATTACTATGGCTACACCTTC. Its protein is CSVGDTDYYGYTF. The full variable domain, with the rest looked up from reference TRBV29-1 and TRBJ1-2, is SAVISQKPSRDICQRGTSLTIQCQVDSQVTMMFWYRQQPGQSLTLIATANQGSEATYESGFVIDKFPISRPNLTFSTLTVSNMSPEDSSIYLCSVGDTDYYGYTFGSGTRLTVV.

V is TRBV18 and J is TRBJ2-3; 10 positions match TRBD2. The CDR3 has 19 amino acids. V lost 0 bases to trimming and J lost 5 bases; unmatched junction nucleotides: 14. From germline, CDR1 is KGHSH and CDR2 LQKENI. The CDR3 is CASSPPTSGTIKGGDTQYF. The CDR3, as DNA: TGTGCCAGCTCACCACCAACTAGCGGGACCATCAAGGGCGGAGATACGCAGTATTTT.

The chain has TRBV7-6 and TRBJ1-5; D unclear. Trimming pared 7 bases from V and 5 bases from J, leaving 12 bases between. Germline V gene sequence: CDR1 SGHVS, CDR2 FNYEAQ. The CDR3 loop spans 13 amino acids. CDR3: CASTPGPDQPQHF. CDR3 nucleotide sequence: TGTGCCAGCACACCTGGCCCCGATCAGCCCCAGCATTTT.

The chain joins TRBV7-9 to TRBJ2-1; TRBD2 aligns across 8 bases. CDR1 is SEHNR, CDR2 FQNEAQ, per germline (reference sequence). V lost 2 bases to trimming and J lost 7 bases; unmatched junction nucleotides: 13. This CDR3 comprises 17 residues. This chain's CDR3 is CASSLRVGLAIRNEQFF. In DNA form, the CDR3 reads TGTGCCAGCAGCTTACGGGTCGGACTAGCTATAAGGAATGAGCAGTTCTTC.

The rearrangement links TRBV21-1 to TRBJ2-5; the table's D call, TRBD2, has no DNA check behind it. TRBV21-1 is flagged as a pseudogene. The CDR3 is 13 residues long. In nucleotides, the CDR3 is TGTGCCAGCAGCATGGTACCCTCGGAGACCCAGTACTTC. It specifies CASSMVPSETQYF.

The sample holds many counts of this clonotype. This chain uses TRBV29-1 with TRBJ2-5; 10 nucleotides match TRBD1. This CDR3 has 15 amino acids. The germline V gene encodes CDR1 SQVTM and CDR2 ANQGSEA. J gave up 4 bases and V 6 bases, and 11 bases lay outside the gene matches. For the CDR3, the DNA is TGCAGCGTCCACGGGACAGGGGAATTGAGAGAGACCCAGTACTTC. It encodes CSVHGTGELRETQYF.

This clonotype was observed a few times. This chain connects TRBV10-3 to TRBJ2-7; tentative D call: TRBD2 (5 bases). CDR1 ENHRY and CDR2 SYGVKD come from the germline V gene. The V end was cut by 10 bases, the J end by 3 bases, with 22 bases between. The CDR3 covers 15 residues. The CDR3 DNA reads as TGTGCCACCCTCGACAACCAAGGAGGTGGCTACGAGCAGTACTTC. Translating it yields CATLDNQGGGYEQYF.

The V gene is TRBV29-1, the J gene TRBJ1-1, with no clear D. Trimming removed 8 bases from V and 3 bases from J, with 13 bases in between. Germline CDR1 reads SQVTM; CDR2 reads ANQGSEA. This CDR3 has 12 residues. Here the CDR3 reads CSYTPVDTEAFF. DNA of the CDR3: TGCAGCTACACCCCTGTGGACACTGAAGCTTTCTTT.

The chain employs TRBV18 and TRBJ2-5, with 8 bases matching TRBD2. V shed 3 bases, J shed 11 bases, and the junction held 11 bases outside the gene matches. The germline CDR1 and CDR2 sequences are KGHSH and LQKENI. CDR3 length equals 14 residues. The CDR3 is CASSPVGLAGEQYF. The CDR3 DNA is TGTGCCAGCTCACCTGTCGGACTAGCTGGTGAGCAGTACTTC.

The chain joins TRBV29-1 to TRBJ2-7; 9 bases line up with TRBD2. CDR1 and CDR2 (germline): SQVTM, ANQGSEA. The CDR3 extends over 14 amino acids. After removal of 5 bases from V and 7 bases from J, the junction contained 12 bases not matched to a gene. CDR3 loop: CSVFSSGTYNEQYF. The CDR3 coding sequence is TGCAGCGTTTTCTCTAGCGGGACCTACAATGAGCAGTACTTC.